This is a list of T cell receptor beta chains from one sample in a study of Graves' ophthalmopathy and Graves' hyperthyroidism. Using its own MiXCR run on the multiplex PCR reads, TCRdb lists one record per CDR3 protein. The sample has about 420,000 distinct CDR3 sequences, roughly 21% seen once; the top ten hold roughly 3%. Material for sequencing was peripheral blood. These receptors all stem from a woman aged 18-30 years with stable Graves' hyperthyroidism. The CDR3 runs from the conserved cysteine through the conserved F or W.

j_call,v_call,cdr3_aa
TRBJ1-1,TRBV6-5,CASSPWTVNTEAFF
TRBJ1-6,TRBV12-3/TRBV12-4,CASSPHGTVVRFSPLHF
TRBJ2-7,TRBV5-4,CASGLGVGDHREQYF
TRBJ1-1,TRBV12-3/TRBV12-4,CASTAIGEEAFF
TRBJ1-1,TRBV6-1,CASSEGWGGSTEAFF
TRBJ2-7,TRBV30,CAWSAGGDEQYF
TRBJ1-2,TRBV28,CASSLNPTGIYGYTF
TRBJ2-2,TRBV5-1,CASSLETGLNTGELFF
TRBJ1-1,TRBV5-5,CASSLQLDTEAFF
TRBJ2-7,TRBV3-1,CASRQMRRTSGSERGQYF
TRBJ2-5,TRBV12-3/TRBV12-4,CASSVQDRETQYF
TRBJ2-7,TRBV7-6,CASSQGQGDYEQYF
TRBJ2-2,TRBV6-5,CASSNRDSLPGELFF
TRBJ2-7,TRBV7-2,CASSLGLAYGQYF
TRBJ2-7,TRBV6-5,CASSYTSGSGSYEQYF
TRBJ1-1,TRBV12-3/TRBV12-4,CASRGTENTEAFF
TRBJ2-7,TRBV12-3/TRBV12-4,CASSFGGLNEQYF
TRBJ2-2,TRBV6-1,CASSFSGHGTGELFF
TRBJ2-7,TRBV20-1,CSAPGQGVRQYF
TRBJ2-5,TRBV7-2,CASSYDRKETQYF
TRBJ1-2,TRBV20-1,CSAGRGFYYGYTF
TRBJ2-2,TRBV30,CAWRASGGTGELFF
TRBJ1-5,TRBV7-9,CASSHHGTANQPQHF
TRBJ1-1,TRBV27,CASSLGQAAEAFF
TRBJ2-1,TRBV15,CATSAPGTGNGNEQFF
TRBJ2-3,TRBV28,CASSLLSGETDTQYF
TRBJ2-2,TRBV25-1,CASSARAGAGTGELFF
TRBJ1-2,TRBV10-3,CAIAWENYGYTF
TRBJ1-1,TRBV28,CASSQGGTTEAFF
TRBJ2-7,TRBV7-2,CASSLIGGGAYEQYF
TRBJ2-2,TRBV18,CASSEQRTNAGELFF
TRBJ2-7,TRBV4-2,CASSQVDRGGSYEQYF
TRBJ1-3,TRBV20-1,CSASSFLNTIYF
TRBJ2-2,TRBV20-1,CSARPQGRNTGELFF
TRBJ2-2,TRBV2,CASRARTGVTGELFF
TRBJ2-1,TRBV6-1,CASRRDRGPHNEKFF
TRBJ1-2,TRBV28,CASSSPGGFSSNGYTF
TRBJ2-7,TRBV30,CAWSVVWGGEQYF
TRBJ2-1,TRBV29-1,CSVLSYKTSGASSYNEQFF
TRBJ1-2,TRBV11-2,CASSQGTSNYGYTF
TRBJ2-7,TRBV20-1,CSMEREGYEQYF
TRBJ2-5,TRBV7-9,CVAGRAQETQYF
TRBJ1-1,TRBV6-5,CASSYGGGFTEAFF